This entry lists 23 T cell receptor beta chains sequenced from one sample in a study of beta chain features in type 1 diabetes. Expressed TCRB transcripts were sequenced because the isolated RNA had all been reverse transcribed beforehand. Clones were sequenced by immunoSEQ multiplex PCR, and TCRdb holds only the in-frame ones, with some missing. The sample shows hundreds of thousands of clones, roughly a sixth of them seen only once. Sequenced material: naive CD4+ T cells from blood. These receptor sequences come from a man between 18 and 35 years old in good health.

The sample holds a few counts of this clone. This rearrangement joins TRBV5-1 to TRBJ2-3; 10 positions match TRBD2. CDR3 length: 16 amino acids. The V and J ends lost 4 bases and 1 base, in that order; junction bases with no gene match: 6. Germline CDR1 SGHRS, CDR2 YFSETQ. The CDR3 is CASSKAGTSGTDTQYF. The CDR3 DNA sequence: TGCGCCAGCAGCAAAGCCGGGACTAGCGGCACAGATACGCAGTATTTT.

The chain has TRBV18 and TRBJ2-1; D is ambiguous. The V gene's germline CDR1 is KGHSH and CDR2 LQKENI. V was clipped by 2 bases and J by 5 bases, with 7 bases between them. The CDR3 runs to 13 residues. The CDR3 DNA reads as TGTGCCAGCTCACCAGTTATAGACAATGAGCAGTTCTTC. This translates into CASSPVIDNEQFF.

This clone was picked up a small number of times. Other DNA sequences in this sample translate to the same CDR3. The chain recombines TRBV28 with TRBJ2-7; D is unclear. Germline-derived CDR1 and CDR2 are MDHEN and SYDVKM. The length of the CDR3 is 13 residues. V lost 2 bases and J 2 bases, leaving 7 bases between the germline ends. CDR3: CASSLRAAYEQYF. The CDR3 DNA reads TGTGCCAGCAGTTTACGGGCCGCCTACGAGCAGTACTTC. Full variable domain (rest looked up from reference TRBV28 and TRBJ2-7): DVKVTQSSRYLVKRTGEKVFLECVQDMDHENMFWYRQDPGLGLRLIYFSYDVKMKEKGDIPEGYSVSREKKERFSLILESASTNQTSMYLCASSLRAAYEQYFGPGTRLTVT.

In nucleotides, the CDR3 is TGTGCCAGCAGTGAAGACAGGGTAGATACGCAGTATTTT. It encodes CASSEDRVDTQYF. The chain combines TRBV6-1 with TRBJ2-3, with a weak D call TRBD1 (6 bases). The germline gives CDR1 MNHNS, CDR2 SASEGT. Trimming cost V 1 base and J 5 bases, with 7 bases left between them. The CDR3 has 13 residues.

This clone was seen more than once but under ten times. This chain's CDR3 is CASSYRPGGTYEQYF. The CDR3 DNA sequence: TGTGCCAGCAGTTACAGACCGGGAGGAACCTACGAGCAGTACTTC. The rearrangement joins TRBV27 to TRBJ2-7; 7 bases line up with TRBD2. Per germline, CDR1 MNHEY and CDR2 SMNVEV (reference sequence). The CDR3 runs 15 residues. The J segment lost 2 bases and the V segment lost 4 bases, leaving 8 bases of the junction unmatched.

The chain employs TRBV28 and TRBJ1-2, with 8 positions matching TRBD1. V gave up 5 bases and J gave up 4 bases; unmatched junction bases: 6. The CDR3 is 14 residues long. Germline V gene sequence: CDR1 MDHEN, CDR2 SYDVKM. The DNA of the CDR3 is TGTGCCAGCAGTAGCTGGGACAGGACCTATGGCTACACCTTC. It yields the protein CASSSWDRTYGYTF.

The chain recombines TRBV6-5 with TRBJ1-3; TRBD1 matches 10 bases. The CDR3 covers 16 residues. V lost 2 bases and J lost 3; bases outside the gene matches: 4. CDR1 and CDR2 (germline): MNHEY, SVGAGI. CDR3 nucleotide sequence: TGTGCCAGCAGTTACGACAGGGGGCTAGGTGGAAACACCATATATTTT. Its protein product is CASSYDRGLGGNTIYF.

A few counts support this clone. The rearrangement links TRBV6-1 to TRBJ1-4, with TRBD1 as a possible D gene (5 bases). V lost 2 bases and J lost 3, with 13 bases in between. Looked up from germline, CDR1 is MNHNS and CDR2 is SASEGT. The CDR3 totals 16 residues. The CDR3 is CASSERPGRPNEKLFF. The CDR3, as DNA: TGTGCCAGCAGTGAAAGGCCAGGGAGGCCTAATGAAAAACTGTTTTTT.

V gene TRBV4-3 combines with J gene TRBJ1-5; 7 positions match TRBD1. V shed 6 bases and J 5 bases; nucleotides not matched to a gene: 7. Germline loops: CDR1 LGHNA, CDR2 YSLEER. This CDR3 spans 14 amino acids. The CDR3: CASSLDRSDQPQHF. In DNA, the CDR3 is TGCGCCAGCAGTCTGGACAGGTCCGATCAGCCCCAGCATTTT.

This clone was counted between two and nine times. V and J are TRBV30 and TRBJ1-5, with D perhaps TRBD1 (5 bases). The V gene lost 0 bases and the J gene lost 9 bases, with 15 bases spanning the gap. CDR1 GTSNPN and CDR2 SVGIG come from the germline V gene (reference sequence). CDR3 length: 14 residues. The CDR3 coding sequence is TGTGCCTGGAGTGTACCTGGGGGGATGAGGCCCCAGCATTTT. Translated: CAWSVPGGMRPQHF.

A few counts support this clone. V is TRBV7-9 and J is TRBJ2-1, with TRBD1 matching over 7 bases. V shed 2 bases, J shed 4 bases, and the junction held 8 bases outside the gene matches. The CDR3 is 16 residues long. Germline V gives CDR1 SEHNR, CDR2 FQNEAQ (reference sequence). The CDR3 DNA sequence: TGTGCCAGCAGCTTACTTCCGACAGGGATATACAATGAGCAGTTCTTC. It encodes CASSLLPTGIYNEQFF.

The V call is TRBV28, the J call TRBJ1-5, with D uncertain. The V gene lost 5 bases and the J gene lost 2 bases, with 13 bases spanning the gap. The CDR3 is 15 amino acids. Germline V gene lookup returns CDR1 MDHEN and CDR2 SYDVKM. CDR3 coding DNA: TGTGCCAGCAGTGTCCCATCGGTGGGCAATCAGCCCCAGCATTTT. Protein sequence: CASSVPSVGNQPQHF.

This clone was counted only a few times. This sequence joins TRBV7-2 and TRBJ1-6; D uncertain. There are 14 residues in the CDR3. Trimming removed 7 bases at V and 4 bases at J, with 11 bases between. Germline-derived CDR1 and CDR2 are SGHTA and FQGNSA. This chain's CDR3 is CASIAGRYNSPLHF. The CDR3 DNA is TGTGCCAGCATCGCTGGCCGTTATAATTCACCCCTCCACTTT.

This clone was observed a handful of times. The rearrangement joins TRBV18 to TRBJ2-7; D may be TRBD2 (6 bases). Germline CDR1 and CDR2: KGHSH and LQKENI. This CDR3 is 15 amino acids long. V was clipped by 3 bases and J by 2 bases, with 14 bases between them. The CDR3 sequence: CASSPNVGTPYEQYF. CDR3 DNA sequence: TGTGCCAGCTCACCCAATGTAGGGACTCCCTACGAGCAGTACTTC.

This clone appeared a few times. The rearrangement links TRBV10-3 to TRBJ1-2; 7 bases are a match to TRBD1. Germline V gene data show CDR1 as ENHRY and CDR2 as SYGVKD. V dropped 1 base and J dropped 6; count of bases not matched to a gene: 8. The CDR3 is 15 amino acids. Written as DNA, the CDR3 is TGTGCCATCAGTGAGTTGCCGGGACAGCTACATGGCTACACCTTC. It encodes CAISELPGQLHGYTF.

This clone turned up a few times. The rearrangement joins TRBV30 to TRBJ2-7; D is possibly TRBD1 (6 bases). The CDR3 length is 13 residues. Germline CDR1 GTSNPN, CDR2 SVGIG (reference sequence). V lost 3 bases to trimming and J lost 2 bases, with 11 bases between them. The CDR3 loop reads CAWSEQGTYEQYF. Written as DNA, the CDR3 is TGTGCCTGGAGCGAACAGGGAACCTACGAGCAGTACTTC.

This clone was seen more than once but under ten times. The V and J genes are TRBV7-2 and TRBJ2-1, with 9 bases matching TRBD2. Trimming cost V 1 base and J 6 bases; bases outside gene matches: 7. The CDR3 runs to 16 residues. CDR1 and CDR2 (germline): SGHTA, FQGNSA. This CDR3 is CASSLEFSGSFNEQFF. The CDR3 DNA sequence: TGTGCCAGCAGCTTAGAGTTTAGCGGGAGCTTCAATGAGCAGTTCTTC. Complete variable domain (other parts from reference TRBV7-2 and TRBJ2-1): GAGVSQSPSNKVTEKGKDVELRCDPISGHTALYWYRQSLGQGLEFLIYFQGNSAPDKSGLPSDRFSAERTGGSVSTLTIQRTQQEDSAVYLCASSLEFSGSFNEQFFGPGTRLTVL.

V and J are TRBV9 and TRBJ1-5; D not resolved. Germline V gene data show CDR1 as SGDLS and CDR2 as YYNGEE. This CDR3 comprises 13 residues. V lost 2 bases and J lost 7, with 10 bases in between. The CDR3 reads CASSVSLGQPQHF. CDR3 DNA sequence: TGTGCCAGCAGCGTCAGCCTGGGGCAGCCCCAGCATTTT.

The chain uses TRBV12-5 and TRBJ2-3; 10 nucleotides line up with TRBD1. CDR3 length equals 14 residues. Germline-derived CDR1 and CDR2 are LGHNT and FRNRAP. With 7 bases clipped from V and 3 bases from J, the junction kept 4 bases outside the gene matches. In DNA, the CDR3 is TGTGCTAGTGCCAGGGACAGGGGAACAGATACGCAGTATTTT. Amino acids: CASARDRGTDTQYF.

This clone was found a few times. The rearrangement joins TRBV5-4 to TRBJ2-2; 10 bases fit TRBD1. V gave up 3 bases and J gave up 9 bases; unmatched junction bases: 5. CDR3 length equals 14 residues. Germline V CDR1 and CDR2: SGHNT, YYREEE (reference sequence). The CDR3 is CASSSGQGTRELFF. The CDR3 DNA sequence: TGTGCCAGCAGCTCGGGACAGGGGACCCGGGAGCTGTTTTTT.

This clone was seen a handful of times. V gene TRBV7-2 combines with J gene TRBJ2-5; the match to TRBD1 covers 8 bases. Germline CDR1 SGHTA, CDR2 FQGNSA. Trimming took 7 bases from V and 7 from J; bases not matched to a gene: 17. This CDR3 is 16 amino acids long. The CDR3 DNA reads TGTGCCAGCATGCTTACCGCAGGACAGGGCCTGGGGACCCAGTACTTC. Translated, it gives CASMLTAGQGLGTQYF.

A few counts support this clone. The chain joins TRBV19 to TRBJ2-6; D remains unclear. The CDR3 extends over 19 amino acids. V lost 3 bases and J 0 bases, leaving 18 bases between the germline ends. Germline-derived CDR1 and CDR2 are LNHDA and SQIVND (reference sequence). The CDR3 DNA is TGTGCCAGTAGTATCTTTGGGCCAAGTAAGAGCTCTGGGGCCAACGTCCTGACTTTC. Encoded protein: CASSIFGPSKSSGANVLTF.

This clone was detected only a few times. The rearrangement joins TRBV5-4 to TRBJ1-2; 7 bases align to TRBD1. Germline V lookup: CDR1 SGHNT, CDR2 YYREEE (reference sequence). This CDR3 contains 14 residues. V trimming: 4 bases; J trimming: 2 bases; junction bases outside the gene matches: 5. The CDR3 sequence: CASSMGQLNYGYTF. The CDR3 DNA is TGTGCCAGCAGCATGGGACAGCTCAACTATGGCTACACCTTC.